The TCR beta chain described here comes from a study of cytomegalovirus exposure and HLA in healthy donors. Regarding the study as a whole: The records held CMV serostatus as the only immune exposure information.

CDR3 length equals 14 residues. Germline V gives CDR1 MNHEY, CDR2 SVGAGI. V was pared by 6 bases and J by 8 bases, with 12 bases of the junction left unmatched. On this clone: Its target is unknown.

Researchers ran the PCR with 60 Vbeta and 13 Jbeta primers. Sequencing used immunoSEQ multiplex PCR; TCRdb keeps in-frame clones, though not all of them. Of over 110,000 clones in the sample, about three quarters are singletons; the top ten hold 1% to 1.5%. Among the donors, all were healthy bone marrow donors. The sample taken for sequencing was PBMCs. The receptor's source is a male donor in good health and CMV-seropositive. The chain uses TRBV6-5 and TRBJ1-1; 7 bases align to TRBD1. The CDR3 nucleotides are TGTGCCAGCAGACCAGGGGGACCCTACGTAGAAGCTTTCTTT. Its translation is CASRPGGPYVEAFF.